These 28 T cell receptor beta chains were sequenced from one sample in a study of control samples from healthy donors and cancer patients. Clones were read by immunoSEQ multiplex PCR, and TCRdb kept only the in-frame ones, dropping some. The sample has some 130,000 clones, 80% to 95% seen once. The sequenced sample was blood. The receptors come from a man aged 18 to 30 in good health.

The rearrangement joins TRBV2 to TRBJ1-2, with 11 bases that match TRBD1. The junction had 5 bases not matched to a gene; V was cut back by 0 bases and J by 8 bases. CDR1 is SNHLY and CDR2 is FYNNEI in the germline V gene. The CDR3 loop spans 15 amino acids. Written as DNA, the CDR3 is TGTGCCAGCAGTGAAGCGAGGACAGGGGGCCGGGGCTACACCTTC. The encoded protein is CASSEARTGGRGYTF.

The V and J genes are TRBV7-9 and TRBJ2-2; a weak D match, TRBD1 (6 bases). CDR1 is SEHNR, CDR2 FQNEAQ, per germline (reference sequence). V shed 5 bases and J shed 1 base, with 8 bases lying between them. The CDR3 has 14 amino acids. The DNA of the CDR3 is TGTGCCAGCAGCGAACAGGGGAACACCGGGGAGCTGTTTTTT. It encodes CASSEQGNTGELFF.

CDR3 DNA: TGTGCCAGCCCCCCCGAGAGCCTTAGCTCCTACGAGCAGTACTTC. Translated: CASPPESLSSYEQYF. J is TRBJ2-7 and V is TRBV2, with D unresolved. Trimming cost V 8 bases and J 0 bases, with 17 bases left between them. Germline CDR1 is SNHLY and CDR2 is FYNNEI. This CDR3 comprises 15 residues.

The rearrangement joins TRBV6-5 to TRBJ1-1; TRBD1 aligns across 8 bases. Looked up from germline, CDR1 is MNHEY and CDR2 is SVGAGI. This CDR3 is 15 amino acids long. Germline trimming cut 7 bases from V and 0 bases from J; bases unmatched to any gene: 7. As DNA, the CDR3 is TGTGCCAGCAACCCTGGGACAGGAATGAACACTGAAGCTTTCTTT. Encoded protein: CASNPGTGMNTEAFF.

The rearrangement uses TRBV19 and TRBJ2-1; unclear D gene. This CDR3 is built from 15 residues. Per the germline V gene, CDR1 is LNHDA and CDR2 is SQIVND (reference sequence). The V end lost 1 base, the J end lost 2 bases, and 9 bases lay between the germline ends. CDR3 sequence: CASSIVWQAYNEQFF. The CDR3 coding sequence is TGTGCCAGTAGTATAGTCTGGCAGGCCTACAATGAGCAGTTCTTC.

This clone was observed a handful of times. This rearrangement joins TRBV7-2 to TRBJ2-1, with 7 bases identical to TRBD1. V dropped 2 bases and J dropped 5; count of bases not matched to a gene: 6. The CDR3 is 15 residues long. CDR1 and CDR2 (germline): SGHTA, FQGNSA. The DNA for the CDR3 is TGTGCCAGCAGCTTATCACAGGGGTCGCACAATGAGCAGTTCTTC. Protein product: CASSLSQGSHNEQFF.

In its sample, this clone was seen once. This chain joins TRBV7-9 and TRBJ1-1; no firm D call. CDR1 is SEHNR, CDR2 FQNEAQ, per germline (reference sequence). Trimming took 7 bases from V and 1 from J, leaving 13 bases between them. The CDR3 consists of 14 residues. CDR3 sequence: CASILEIPNTEAFF. CDR3 coding DNA: TGTGCCAGCATCCTTGAGATTCCGAACACTGAAGCTTTCTTT.

The chain joins TRBV29-1 to TRBJ1-4; a weak D match, TRBD1 (5 bases). V dropped 7 bases and J dropped 7 bases, with 22 bases sitting between them. Germline loops: CDR1 SQVTM, CDR2 ANQGSEA. This CDR3 is built from 15 residues. The chain's CDR3 is CSAAGQGYDGEKLFF. The CDR3, as DNA: TGCAGCGCCGCGGGGCAGGGATACGACGGTGAAAAACTGTTTTTT. Variable domain in full (rest from reference TRBV29-1 and TRBJ1-4): SAVISQKPSRDICQRGTSLTIQCQVDSQVTMMFWYRQQPGQSLTLIATANQGSEATYESGFVIDKFPISRPNLTFSTLTVSNMSPEDSSIYLCSAAGQGYDGEKLFFGSGTQLSVL.

The J gene is TRBJ1-2, the V gene TRBV5-4; unclear D gene. Trimming removed 0 bases from V and 1 base from J, with 4 bases in between. Germline V gene sequence: CDR1 SGHNT, CDR2 YYREEE (reference sequence). This CDR3 spans 13 amino acids. The CDR3 DNA is TGTGCCAGCAGCTTGGACAGTAACTATGGCTACACCTTC. Translation gives CASSLDSNYGYTF. The full variable domain, rest sourced from reference TRBV5-4 and TRBJ1-2, is ETGVTQSPTHLIKTRGQQVTLRCSSQSGHNTVSWYQQALGQGPQFIFQYYREEENGRGNFPPRFSGLQFPNYSSELNVNALELDDSALYLCASSLDSNYGYTFGSGTRLTVV.

The V gene is TRBV11-2, the J gene TRBJ1-2, with 11 nucleotides matching TRBD1. CDR3 length: 18 amino acids. The V gene end was trimmed by 5 bases and the J gene end by 4 bases; junction bases not matched to a gene: 15. The germline V gene has CDR1 SGHAT and CDR2 FQNNGV. The CDR3 loop reads CASSTDRGRLEGIYGYTF. For the CDR3, the DNA is TGTGCCAGCAGCACGGACAGGGGGCGCTTGGAGGGGATCTATGGCTACACCTTC.

The chain uses TRBV5-3 and TRBJ1-3; 7 bases are a match to TRBD1. TRBV5-3 is designated an ORF whose function remains uncertain. The CDR3 contains 17 residues. Trimming at V came to 0 bases and at J to 4 bases, leaving 10 bases not matched to a gene. The CDR3 DNA reads TGTGCCAGAAGCTTGGGGATACAGGGGATGTCCGGAAACACCATATATTTT. It translates to CARSLGIQGMSGNTIYF.

CDR3 nucleotides: TGCGCCAGCAGCCAGGGACCGGGACTAGCGGGGGGGCGGCAAGATACGCAGTATTTT. Protein: CASSQGPGLAGGRQDTQYF. The genes are TRBV4-1 and TRBJ2-3; TRBD2 matches at 16 bases. V trimming: 3 bases; J trimming: 5 bases; junction bases outside the gene matches: 11. CDR1 is MGHRA and CDR2 is YSYEKL in the germline V gene. The CDR3 is made up of 19 amino acids.

This clone has just one count. The J gene is TRBJ1-5, the V gene TRBV2, with 8 bases aligning to TRBD1. V lost 5 bases, J lost 3 bases, and 3 bases stayed unmatched. Germline CDR1 reads SNHLY; CDR2 reads FYNNEI. This CDR3 region has 14 residues. The CDR3: CASSSDRDNQPQHF. For the CDR3, the DNA is TGTGCCAGCAGTTCGGACAGGGACAATCAGCCCCAGCATTTT.

CDR3 loop: CASSFNGLNEKLFF. In DNA form, the CDR3 reads TGTGCCAGCAGCTTCAACGGCCTTAATGAAAAACTGTTTTTT. This chain links TRBV7-2 with TRBJ1-4; D ambiguous. V gave up 3 bases and J gave up 4 bases, with 9 bases separating them. The CDR3 is 14 residues long. The germline CDR1 and CDR2 sequences are SGHTA and FQGNSA.

This rearrangement joins TRBV5-4 to TRBJ2-3, with unresolved D. CDR1 SGHNT and CDR2 YYREEE come from the germline V gene (reference sequence). V gave up 0 bases and J gave up 5 bases, with 10 bases separating them. The CDR3 sequence is 14 residues long. The CDR3 nucleotides are TGTGCCAGCAGCTTGGGGGCTGGCCGAGATACGCAGTATTTT. Translation gives CASSLGAGRDTQYF.

The chain carries TRBV7-9 and TRBJ2-7, with D perhaps matching TRBD2 (7 bases). The CDR3 spans 13 residues. The ends were cut back, 3 bases at V and 6 bases at J, with 12 bases in the middle. Germline V CDR1 and CDR2: SEHNR, FQNEAQ (reference sequence). The CDR3 sequence is CASSFGGAGEQYF. The CDR3 nucleotides read TGTGCCAGCAGCTTTGGGGGGGCCGGCGAGCAGTACTTC.

This chain connects TRBV19 to TRBJ1-6; 11 bases map to TRBD1. The CDR3 runs 16 residues. Losses at the gene ends were 5 bases for V and 11 bases for J; bases not matched to a gene: 11. Germline lookup yields CDR1 LNHDA and CDR2 SQIVND (reference sequence). The CDR3 coding sequence is TGTGCCAGTAGTTTCGGACAGGGGGCATTGAGTGCACCCCTCCACTTT. Its protein product is CASSFGQGALSAPLHF.

The chain couples TRBV5-1 to TRBJ1-4; no clear D. Germline loops: CDR1 SGHRS, CDR2 YFSETQ. The V and J ends lost 5 bases and 8 bases respectively, with 19 bases between them. This CDR3 is 15 amino acids long. The CDR3 is CASSLRAGEEEKLFF. DNA for the CDR3: TGCGCCAGCAGTTTGAGGGCAGGTGAGGAAGAAAAACTGTTTTTT.

The rearrangement links TRBV12-3 or TRBV12-4 to TRBJ1-5, with D unclear. The V end was cut by 8 bases, the J end by 7 bases, with 15 bases between. There are 13 residues in the CDR3. Here the CDR3 DNA reads TGTGCCAGCCAGACACAACCCTCACAGCCCCAGCATTTT. It translates to CASQTQPSQPQHF.

V usage is TRBV11-2 and J usage is TRBJ2-7; D is perhaps TRBD1 or TRBD2 (5 bases each). With 4 bases removed from V and 5 bases from J, the gap between germline ends came to 15 bases. Germline V CDR1 and CDR2: SGHAT, FQNNGV. This CDR3 spans 14 amino acids. CDR3 loop: CASSSRASGNEQYF. The CDR3 DNA reads TGTGCCAGCAGCTCCAGGGCTTCGGGGAACGAGCAGTACTTC.

This sequence joins TRBV4-2 and TRBJ2-7; D gene ambiguous. V dropped 4 bases and J dropped 3 bases, with 4 bases sitting between them. The CDR3 totals 11 residues. Germline CDR1 is LGHNA and CDR2 is YNFKEQ. The CDR3 is CASSLGYEQYF. The CDR3 DNA sequence: TGTGCCAGCAGCCTTGGCTACGAGCAGTACTTC.

The rearrangement joins TRBV27 to TRBJ1-2; D gene uncertain. The V end lost 0 bases, the J end lost 0 bases, and 14 bases lay between the germline ends. The CDR3 is 17 amino acids. Germline V gene sequence: CDR1 MNHEY, CDR2 SMNVEV (reference sequence). The CDR3 DNA reads as TGTGCCAGCAGTTTATCCGCCGTTGCAGCCTCTAACTATGGCTACACCTTC. This sequence encodes CASSLSAVAASNYGYTF.

Notes on this clone: Other DNA variants within this sample encode the same CDR3. The CDR3 protein is CASSYDSYNEQFF. The CDR3 DNA reads as TGTGCCAGCAGTTACGATAGCTACAATGAGCAGTTCTTC. This rearrangement joins TRBV6-5 to TRBJ2-1; no firm D call. Per germline, CDR1 MNHEY and CDR2 SVGAGI. The CDR3 loop spans 13 amino acids. The V end was cut by 2 bases, the J end by 3 bases, with 5 bases between.

The V gene is TRBV7-3, the J gene TRBJ1-1, with TRBD1 matching 8 bases. The trim removed 5 bases at V and 4 bases at J, leaving 3 bases unmatched. The CDR3 is 13 amino acids. CDR1 and CDR2 from the germline V gene are SGHTA and FQGTGA. CDR3 DNA sequence: TGTGCCAGCAGCGCAGACAGGGGCACTGAAGCTTTCTTT. The encoded protein is CASSADRGTEAFF. Full variable domain (rest looked up from reference TRBV7-3 and TRBJ1-1): GAGVSQTPSNKVTEKGKYVELRCDPISGHTALYWYRQSLGQGPEFLIYFQGTGAADDSGLPNDRFFAVRPEGSVSTLKIQRTERGDSAVYLCASSADRGTEAFFGQGTRLTVV.

The rearrangement uses TRBV19 and TRBJ2-7; 7 nucleotides line up with TRBD1. With V trimmed by 5 bases and J by 2 bases, 6 bases remained unmatched. The germline V gene encodes CDR1 LNHDA and CDR2 SQIVND (reference sequence). The CDR3 length is 14 residues. The CDR3 DNA follows: TGTGCCAGTAGTTCCCGGGACAGAGCCTACGAGCAGTACTTC. This encodes CASSSRDRAYEQYF.

The genes are TRBV13 and TRBJ2-7; TRBD1 matches at 7 bases. Germline V gene sequence: CDR1 PRHDT, CDR2 FYEKMQ (reference sequence). This CDR3 is 12 amino acids long. The junction had 1 base not matched to a gene; V was cut back by 6 bases and J by 2 bases. The CDR3 coding sequence is TGTGCCAGCAGTACAGGGGCCTACGAGCAGTACTTC. Protein product: CASSTGAYEQYF. Based on the CDR3 plus reference TRBV13 and TRBJ2-7, the full variable domain is AAGVIQSPRHLIKEKRETATLKCYPIPRHDTVYWYQQGPGQDPQFLISFYEKMQSDKGSIPDRFSAQQFSDYHSELNMSSLELGDSALYFCASSTGAYEQYFGPGTRLTVT.

As DNA, the CDR3 is TGCAGCGTTGAAGATCAGGGCGGCTCTGGAAACACCATATATTTT. Its protein is CSVEDQGGSGNTIYF. The chain uses TRBV29-1 and TRBJ1-3, with D possibly matching TRBD1 (5 bases). Germline V gene sequence: CDR1 SQVTM, CDR2 ANQGSEA. V lost 0 bases to trimming and J lost 0 bases, with 9 bases between them. There are 15 residues in the CDR3.

The chain recombines TRBV11-2 with TRBJ1-3, with 8 bases matching TRBD1. Per germline, CDR1 SGHAT and CDR2 FQNNGV. The CDR3 runs 14 residues. Unmatched junction bases numbered 5, after V lost 6 bases and J lost 4 bases. The CDR3 reads CASRRTGGGNTIYF. The CDR3 region has the DNA TGTGCCAGCAGACGTACAGGGGGAGGAAACACCATATATTTT.